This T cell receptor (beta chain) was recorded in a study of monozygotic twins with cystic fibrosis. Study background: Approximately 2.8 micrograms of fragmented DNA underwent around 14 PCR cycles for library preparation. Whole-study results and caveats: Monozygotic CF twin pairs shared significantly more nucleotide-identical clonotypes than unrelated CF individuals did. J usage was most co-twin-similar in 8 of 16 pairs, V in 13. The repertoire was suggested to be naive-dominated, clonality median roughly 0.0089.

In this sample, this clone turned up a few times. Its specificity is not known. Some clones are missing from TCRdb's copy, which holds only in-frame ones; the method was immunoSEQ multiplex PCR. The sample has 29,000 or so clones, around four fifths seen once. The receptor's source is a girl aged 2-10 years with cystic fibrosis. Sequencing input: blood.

Here the CDR3 DNA reads TGCGCCAGCAGCTTGGCTCGTGCGAACACTGAAGCTTTCTTT. Translation: CASSLARANTEAFF. This chain joins TRBV5-1 and TRBJ1-1; D is undetermined. Deletions cut 0 bases from V and 1 base from J, with 7 bases between. The V gene's germline CDR1 is SGHRS and CDR2 YFSETQ. This CDR3 spans 14 amino acids. The full variable domain, completed using reference TRBV5-1 and TRBJ1-1, is KAGVTQTPRYLIKTRGQQVTLSCSPISGHRSVSWYQQTPGQGLQFLFEYFSETQRNKGNFPGRFSGRQFSNSRSEMNVSTLELGDSALYLCASSLARANTEAFFGQGTRLTVV.